These T cell receptor beta chains were read from a single sample in a study of T cells in Graves' hyperthyroidism and ophthalmopathy. TCRdb re-analysed the multiplex PCR reads in MiXCR, keeping a single row per CDR3 protein. The sample lists 400,000 to 450,000 distinct CDR3 sequences, roughly 14% seen once, with 13% in the top ten. The sequenced sample was blood. The receptors here all came from a man aged 18 to 30 with Graves' ophthalmopathy. The CDR3 runs from the conserved cysteine through the conserved F or W. Fields, in order: CDR3 DNA, CDR3 protein, V gene, J gene, D gene, clone size. A D gene is named only where the DNA matches it firmly. Clone size is stated in some rows and not others, as once, few, many or a class when expanded.

cdr3_nt: TGCGCCAGCAGCTTGACCGGACCCTCTGGGGCCAACGTCCTGACTTTC
cdr3_aa: CASSLTGPSGANVLTF
v_call: TRBV5-1
j_call: TRBJ2-6
d_call: -
clone_size: many

cdr3_nt: TGCGCCAGCAGCCATTCCCCGGACGGGGGAATGGAGACCCAGTACTTC
cdr3_aa: CASSHSPDGGMETQYF
v_call: TRBV4-1
j_call: TRBJ2-5
d_call: -
clone_size: -

cdr3_nt: TGTGCCACCAGCAGTGGGGACGGGACCTACAATGAGCAGTTCTTC
cdr3_aa: CATSSGDGTYNEQFF
v_call: TRBV15
j_call: TRBJ2-1
d_call: -
clone_size: few

cdr3_nt: TGTGTCAGTAGTACCTTCGTGGACGGCACTGAAGCTTTCTTT
cdr3_aa: CVSSTFVDGTEAFF
v_call: TRBV19
j_call: TRBJ1-1
d_call: -
clone_size: -

cdr3_nt: TGCAGTGCTAGAGATCCTAGCGGGAGCGACAATGAGCAGTTCTTC
cdr3_aa: CSARDPSGSDNEQFF
v_call: TRBV20-1
j_call: TRBJ2-1
d_call: TRBD2
clone_size: -

cdr3_nt: TGTGCCAGCAGCTTAGACCGTAGACAGGGACTCGAAATTGGCTACACCTTC
cdr3_aa: CASSLDRRQGLEIGYTF
v_call: TRBV11-2
j_call: TRBJ1-2
d_call: TRBD1
clone_size: many

cdr3_nt: TGTGCCAGCAGTTTTGGACGGACGAACGCTGAAGCTTTCTTT
cdr3_aa: CASSFGRTNAEAFF
v_call: TRBV12-3/TRBV12-4
j_call: TRBJ1-1
d_call: -
clone_size: -

cdr3_nt: TGTGCCAGTAGTGCGTCTCTAGCGGAGGGGCTCGAGCAGTACTTC
cdr3_aa: CASSASLAEGLEQYF
v_call: TRBV19
j_call: TRBJ2-7
d_call: TRBD2
clone_size: -

cdr3_nt: TGTGCCAGCAGCCAAGAGGAGACGCTTAATTCACCCCTCCACTTT
cdr3_aa: CASSQEETLNSPLHF
v_call: TRBV3-1
j_call: TRBJ1-6
d_call: -
clone_size: many

cdr3_nt: TGTGCCTACAAACCCTTGACATCTCTTCTTAGCACAGATACGCAGTATTTT
cdr3_aa: CAYKPLTSLLSTDTQYF
v_call: TRBV24-1
j_call: TRBJ2-3
d_call: -
clone_size: few

cdr3_nt: TGTGCCAGCAGTTTATTCGAGGGGAGCTTGAATTCACCCCTCCACTTT
cdr3_aa: CASSLFEGSLNSPLHF
v_call: TRBV28
j_call: TRBJ1-6
d_call: -
clone_size: many

cdr3_nt: TGCGCCAGCTATACAGGCCCCTCGAACACTGAAGCTTTCTTT
cdr3_aa: CASYTGPSNTEAFF
v_call: TRBV5-1
j_call: TRBJ1-1
d_call: -
clone_size: many

cdr3_nt: TGTGCCAGCAGCCAAGCCCCACAGGGGATCGAAAACTATGGCTACACCTTC
cdr3_aa: CASSQAPQGIENYGYTF
v_call: TRBV4-2
j_call: TRBJ1-2
d_call: TRBD1
clone_size: -

cdr3_nt: TGTGCCAGCAGCACGACAGGGAGGAGCTCCTACGAGCAGTACTTC
cdr3_aa: CASSTTGRSSYEQYF
v_call: TRBV6-1
j_call: TRBJ2-7
d_call: -
clone_size: many

cdr3_nt: TGCGCCAGCAGCAAGGACAGGGGGCGGCAGTACTTC
cdr3_aa: CASSKDRGRQYF
v_call: TRBV5-1
j_call: TRBJ2-7
d_call: TRBD1
clone_size: once

cdr3_nt: TGTGCCAGCAGTGAAGAGATGAGGACGCAGTATTTT
cdr3_aa: CASSEEMRTQYF
v_call: TRBV6-1
j_call: TRBJ2-3
d_call: -
clone_size: many

cdr3_nt: TGCAGTGCTAGACACGATAACTTT
cdr3_aa: CSARHDNF
v_call: TRBV20-1
j_call: TRBJ1-6
d_call: -
clone_size: few

cdr3_nt: TGCGCCAGCAGCCTCGGGACTAGCGCCGAGCAGTACTTC
cdr3_aa: CASSLGTSAEQYF
v_call: TRBV4-1
j_call: TRBJ2-7
d_call: TRBD2
clone_size: -

cdr3_nt: TGCGCCAGCAGCCCCGGACTAGCGGGATCCAATGAGCAGTTCTTC
cdr3_aa: CASSPGLAGSNEQFF
v_call: TRBV5-1
j_call: TRBJ2-1
d_call: TRBD2
clone_size: -

cdr3_nt: TGTGCCAGCAGTGAAGCGCAGGGGCCCGGCAATCAGCCCCAGCATTTT
cdr3_aa: CASSEAQGPGNQPQHF
v_call: TRBV6-1
j_call: TRBJ1-5
d_call: -
clone_size: many

cdr3_nt: TGTGCCAGCAGCTTACACCGGATGAACACTGAAGCTTTCTTT
cdr3_aa: CASSLHRMNTEAFF
v_call: TRBV5-6
j_call: TRBJ1-1
d_call: -
clone_size: many

cdr3_nt: TGCAGTGCGGGACGGGGGGGACAGCGTCGCTCCTACGAGCAGTACTTC
cdr3_aa: CSAGRGGQRRSYEQYF
v_call: TRBV20-1
j_call: TRBJ2-7
d_call: -
clone_size: many

cdr3_nt: TGTGCCAGCAGTTTAGGGAGCGCTAGCGGGTTTTCAGATACGCAGTATTTT
cdr3_aa: CASSLGSASGFSDTQYF
v_call: TRBV12-3/TRBV12-4
j_call: TRBJ2-3
d_call: TRBD2
clone_size: -

cdr3_nt: TGCGCCAGCAGCCCGATGGGACTGTTGAACACTGAAGCTTTCTTT
cdr3_aa: CASSPMGLLNTEAFF
v_call: TRBV5-1
j_call: TRBJ1-1
d_call: -
clone_size: many

cdr3_nt: TGTGCCAGCAGCTTGTCCATTGGCATTCAGTACTTC
cdr3_aa: CASSLSIGIQYF
v_call: TRBV5-6
j_call: TRBJ2-4
d_call: -
clone_size: -

cdr3_nt: TGTGCCAGCAGCTTGGGTTTCAGTTTGGCCATTCAGTACTTC
cdr3_aa: CASSLGFSLAIQYF
v_call: TRBV5-6
j_call: TRBJ2-4
d_call: -
clone_size: -

cdr3_nt: TGTGCCAGCAGCCAAGATTGGGCCACAGATACGCAGTATTTT
cdr3_aa: CASSQDWATDTQYF
v_call: TRBV3-1
j_call: TRBJ2-3
d_call: -
clone_size: many

cdr3_nt: TGTGCCAGCAGCCCACACCCTAACAGGGCGGGCGACACTGAAGCTTTCTTT
cdr3_aa: CASSPHPNRAGDTEAFF
v_call: TRBV7-6
j_call: TRBJ1-1
d_call: -
clone_size: many

cdr3_nt: TGTGCCAGCAGCGACGGGGACAGGAAGTCAGCTTTCTTT
cdr3_aa: CASSDGDRKSAFF
v_call: TRBV6-1
j_call: TRBJ1-1
d_call: TRBD1
clone_size: few

cdr3_nt: TGTGCCAGCAGTGACCCAACAGGGGGGCTGGCCTCTGGGGCCAACGTCCTGACTTTC
cdr3_aa: CASSDPTGGLASGANVLTF
v_call: TRBV25-1
j_call: TRBJ2-6
d_call: TRBD1
clone_size: few

cdr3_nt: TGTGCCAGCTCACCACGGTGGGAATCACCCCTCCACTTT
cdr3_aa: CASSPRWESPLHF
v_call: TRBV18
j_call: TRBJ1-6
d_call: -
clone_size: many

cdr3_nt: TGTGCCTGGAGTCGGGGTAGCACAGATACGCAGTATTTT
cdr3_aa: CAWSRGSTDTQYF
v_call: TRBV30
j_call: TRBJ2-3
d_call: -
clone_size: many

cdr3_nt: TGTGCCAGCAGCGGACAGATCAGCACCGGGGAGCTGTTTTTT
cdr3_aa: CASSGQISTGELFF
v_call: TRBV6-1
j_call: TRBJ2-2
d_call: -
clone_size: -

cdr3_nt: TGTGCCAGCCACGGACAGGGCTTTAAGTATTTT
cdr3_aa: CASHGQGFKYF
v_call: TRBV6-1
j_call: TRBJ2-3
d_call: TRBD1
clone_size: -

cdr3_nt: TGTGCCAGCAGCTTGGGACAGCAACCGGGACTACCCTACGAGCAGTACTTC
cdr3_aa: CASSLGQQPGLPYEQYF
v_call: TRBV7-9
j_call: TRBJ2-7
d_call: -
clone_size: many

cdr3_nt: TGTGCCAGCAACCTGGACAGGGCGTATGGCTACACCTTC
cdr3_aa: CASNLDRAYGYTF
v_call: TRBV7-9
j_call: TRBJ1-2
d_call: TRBD1
clone_size: many

cdr3_nt: TGTGCCAGCAGTTATGCCTTGGGGGGGAGCTTCTACAATGAGCAGTTCTTC
cdr3_aa: CASSYALGGSFYNEQFF
v_call: TRBV6-2/TRBV6-3
j_call: TRBJ2-1
d_call: TRBD2
clone_size: once

cdr3_nt: TGTGCCAGCAGCTTATGGGGGTGGACTAGCGGGAGGTTCACAGATACGCAGTATTTT
cdr3_aa: CASSLWGWTSGRFTDTQYF
v_call: TRBV7-2
j_call: TRBJ2-3
d_call: TRBD2
clone_size: -

cdr3_nt: TGTGCCAGCACCCCCGGAGATCGTTACGAGCAGTACTTC
cdr3_aa: CASTPGDRYEQYF
v_call: TRBV12-3/TRBV12-4
j_call: TRBJ2-7
d_call: -
clone_size: many

cdr3_nt: TGCGCCAGCAGCAAGGGACTAGCGGGAAACGCCGGGGAGCTGTTTTTT
cdr3_aa: CASSKGLAGNAGELFF
v_call: TRBV5-1
j_call: TRBJ2-2
d_call: TRBD2
clone_size: many